Below are 23 T cell receptor beta chains sequenced from a single sample in a study of blood T cell repertoires in COVID-19. Repertoires were generated with immunoSEQ multiplex PCR, while TCRdb's copy carries only in-frame clones and drops some. The data show some 100,000 clones, with less than 90% seen just once and roughly 7.4% held by the top ten. Sequenced sample: peripheral blood. Every receptor here comes from a young man in a cohort sampled during active COVID-19.

The chain recombines TRBV9 with TRBJ2-5; a possible D gene is TRBD1 (6 bases). Per the germline V gene, CDR1 is SGDLS and CDR2 is YYNGEE. The ends were cut back, 3 bases at V and 0 bases at J, with 12 bases in the middle. The CDR3 runs 15 residues. CDR3 in DNA: TGTGCCAGCAGCGGGTTGGGGGCCAACCAAGAGACCCAGTACTTC. Translated, it gives CASSGLGANQETQYF.

J is TRBJ2-7 and V is TRBV6-6; the match to TRBD1 covers 7 bases. Germline trimming cut 6 bases from V and 5 bases from J; bases unmatched to any gene: 4. The CDR3 covers 12 residues. Germline lookup yields CDR1 MNHNY and CDR2 SVGAGI (reference sequence). CDR3 region: CASRDRAHEQYF. CDR3 DNA sequence: TGTGCCAGCAGAGACAGGGCCCACGAGCAGTACTTC.

The table lists this clone with a count of one. This chain connects TRBV9 to TRBJ2-2, with D unresolved. V shed 4 bases and J shed 5 bases, with 6 bases lying between them. Germline values: CDR1 SGDLS, CDR2 YYNGEE. The CDR3 runs 12 residues. The CDR3 nucleotides are TGTGCCAGCAGCTCTATAACCGGGGAGCTGTTTTTT. Protein: CASSSITGELFF.

This chain joins TRBV18 and TRBJ2-1, with 9 bases aligning to TRBD2. The CDR3 has 16 amino acids. Unmatched junction bases numbered 7, after V lost 4 bases and J lost 3 bases. The germline gives CDR1 KGHSH, CDR2 LQKENI. The DNA for the CDR3 is TGTGCCAGCTCACAGGGACTAGCTAAGGGCTACAATGAGCAGTTCTTC. This codes for CASSQGLAKGYNEQFF.

This clone was seen just once. V gene TRBV2 combines with J gene TRBJ2-1; 8 bases are a match to TRBD2. Germline V CDR1 and CDR2: SNHLY, FYNNEI. There are 16 residues in the CDR3. Trimming removed 7 bases from V and 5 bases from J; junction bases left unmatched: 13. The CDR3 protein is CASIERRAGGDNEQFF. The CDR3 DNA sequence: TGTGCCAGCATCGAAAGGAGGGCGGGGGGTGACAATGAGCAGTTCTTC.

This chain connects TRBV29-1 to TRBJ2-1; TRBD1 might be the D (6 bases). Trimming took off 6 bases at V and 2 bases at J, with 11 bases between the two ends. The CDR3 loop spans 13 amino acids. Germline CDR1 and CDR2: SQVTM and ANQGSEA. CDR3 coding DNA: TGCAGCGTCGGGACACTTACCTACAATGAGCAGTTCTTC. Amino acids: CSVGTLTYNEQFF.

The V and J genes are TRBV9 and TRBJ2-1, with D perhaps matching TRBD1 (6 bases). CDR3 length: 13 residues. Germline lookup yields CDR1 SGDLS and CDR2 YYNGEE. The V and J ends lost 3 bases and 5 bases respectively, with 9 bases between them. In DNA, the CDR3 is TGTGCCAGCAGCGCTCGACAGGACAATGAGCAGTTCTTC. Translated, it gives CASSARQDNEQFF. Full variable domain (outside the CDR3, taken from reference TRBV9 and TRBJ2-1): DSGVTQTPKHLITATGQRVTLRCSPRSGDLSVYWYQQSLDQGLQFLIQYYNGEERAKGNILERFSAQQFPDLHSELNLSSLELGDSALYFCASSARQDNEQFFGPGTRLTVL.

The rearrangement uses TRBV4-1 and TRBJ2-3, with D tentatively TRBD2 (6 bases). Trimming took off 3 bases at V and 3 bases at J, with 16 bases between the two ends. This CDR3 is 16 amino acids long. Germline loops: CDR1 MGHRA, CDR2 YSYEKL. CDR3 nucleotides: TGCGCCAGCAGCCATTTCGGGACTGGACCAACAGATACGCAGTATTTT. Its translation: CASSHFGTGPTDTQYF.

The V call is TRBV7-9, the J call TRBJ2-3; 9 bases agree with TRBD2. The CDR3 runs 15 residues. The V and J ends lost 5 bases and 6 bases, in that order; junction bases with no gene match: 9. Germline lookup yields CDR1 SEHNR and CDR2 FQNEAQ (reference sequence). The CDR3 spells CASSPGTSHVDTQYF. CDR3 coding DNA: TGTGCCAGCAGCCCAGGGACTAGCCACGTCGATACGCAGTATTTT.

This rearrangement joins TRBV4-3 to TRBJ1-4; TRBD1 is a possible D gene (6 bases). The ends were cut back, 0 bases at V and 4 bases at J, with 18 bases in the middle. Germline V gene lookup returns CDR1 LGHNA and CDR2 YSLEER. The CDR3 consists of 18 residues. The CDR3 protein is CASSQDHFRTESNEKLFF. The CDR3 DNA is TGCGCCAGCAGCCAAGATCACTTTCGGACAGAAAGTAATGAAAAACTGTTTTTT.

The J gene is TRBJ2-1, the V gene TRBV21-1; TRBD2 is the table's D call and was not checked against the DNA. TRBV21-1 is labeled a pseudogene. The CDR3 covers 11 residues. The DNA for the CDR3 is TGTGCCAGCGGGGGGGTAGGTGAGCAGTTCTTC. It encodes CASGGVGEQFF.

The chain combines TRBV19 with TRBJ1-1; D unresolved. Germline V gives CDR1 LNHDA, CDR2 SQIVND (reference sequence). Trimming removed 7 bases at V and 6 bases at J, with 12 bases between. There are 12 residues in the CDR3. CDR3 region: CASITLSAEAFF. The CDR3 region has the DNA TGTGCCAGTATCACGTTGAGCGCTGAAGCTTTCTTT.

V usage is TRBV7-9 and J usage is TRBJ2-1; no firm D call. Trimming cost V 2 bases and J 4 bases, with 6 bases left between them. Germline V gives CDR1 SEHNR, CDR2 FQNEAQ (reference sequence). The CDR3 extends over 13 amino acids. The CDR3 region has the DNA TGTGCCAGCAGCTTATCAGAATACAATGAGCAGTTCTTC. Its protein is CASSLSEYNEQFF.

This chain connects TRBV3-1 (or the pseudogene TRBV3-2) to TRBJ2-1; TRBD2 might be the D (7 bases). The CDR3 is 16 residues long. Germline loops: CDR1 LGHDT, CDR2 YNNKEL (reference sequence). Trimming cost V 3 bases and J 3 bases, with 15 bases left between them. CDR3 in amino acids: CASSQPGGQLYNEQFF. CDR3 nucleotides: TGTGCCAGCAGCCAGCCGGGAGGACAGCTCTACAATGAGCAGTTCTTC.

V gene TRBV7-3 combines with J gene TRBJ2-2, with 9 bases fitting TRBD1. CDR1 SGHTA and CDR2 FQGTGA come from the germline V gene. The J segment lost 7 bases and the V segment lost 2 bases, leaving 8 bases of the junction unmatched. This CDR3 spans 16 amino acids. CDR3 sequence (DNA): TGTGCCAGCAGCTTAGGTGGACAGGGGAATGTCGGGGAGCTGTTTTTT. Its protein product is CASSLGGQGNVGELFF.

This CDR3 is CASSQDLDTNSYNEQFF. DNA of the CDR3: TGTGCCAGCAGCCAAGATCTGGACACTAACTCCTACAATGAGCAGTTCTTC. The chain employs TRBV4-2 and TRBJ2-1; D is perhaps TRBD1 (5 bases). The CDR3 covers 17 residues. From germline, CDR1 is LGHNA and CDR2 YNFKEQ. Trimming stripped 0 bases from V and 0 bases from J, with 12 bases between.

The chain recombines TRBV2 with TRBJ2-3, with TRBD2 identical over 9 bases. The CDR3 runs to 13 residues. The trim removed 7 bases at V and 5 bases at J, leaving 4 bases unmatched. CDR1 and CDR2 (germline): SNHLY, FYNNEI. CDR3 protein: CASKRGAGDTQYF. In nucleotides, the CDR3 is TGTGCCAGCAAGCGGGGGGCAGGAGATACGCAGTATTTT.

This clone has a single count. V and J are TRBV5-5 and TRBJ2-7; D is unclear. Germline V lookup: CDR1 SGHKS, CDR2 YYEKEE (reference sequence). Trimming took 2 bases from V and 7 from J, leaving 7 bases between them. The CDR3 extends over 11 amino acids. CDR3 sequence reads: CASSLDGEQYF. The CDR3 DNA is TGTGCCAGCAGCTTAGACGGGGAGCAGTACTTC.

The genes are TRBV19 and TRBJ2-7; 8 nucleotides line up with TRBD1. The V and J ends lost 5 bases and 0 bases, in that order; junction bases with no gene match: 6. CDR1 is LNHDA and CDR2 is SQIVND in the germline V gene (reference sequence). The CDR3 is 15 residues long. The CDR3, as DNA: TGTGCCAGTAGTCCAAGGACAGGGTACTCCTACGAGCAGTACTTC. It codes for CASSPRTGYSYEQYF.

The chain has TRBV6-6 and TRBJ2-7; possible D gene TRBD2, 6 bases. The V and J ends lost 6 bases and 3 bases respectively, with 15 bases between them. Germline V gene data show CDR1 as MNHNY and CDR2 as SVGAGI (reference sequence). The CDR3 length is 14 residues. CDR3 amino acids: CASSSGTWNYEQYF. For the CDR3, the DNA is TGTGCCAGCAGCTCCGGGACTTGGAACTACGAGCAGTACTTC.

The V call is TRBV28, the J call TRBJ2-7, with no clear D. The CDR3 length is 12 residues. V was trimmed by 3 bases and J by 0 bases, leaving 3 bases between them. Germline V CDR1 and CDR2: MDHEN, SYDVKM. This chain's CDR3 is CASSLYSYEQYF. The CDR3 nucleotides read TGTGCCAGCAGTTTGTACTCCTACGAGCAGTACTTC.

The chain couples TRBV7-2 to TRBJ2-2, with D uncertain. Germline loops: CDR1 SGHTA, CDR2 FQGNSA. V was shortened by 6 bases and J by 4 bases, with 12 bases between the two germline ends. The CDR3 is 14 residues long. The DNA for the CDR3 is TGTGCCAGCAGACGGCCGGCGGCCACCGGGGAGCTGTTTTTT. Residues: CASRRPAATGELFF.

The chain has TRBV11-2 and TRBJ1-6, with 7 bases fitting TRBD1. Germline CDR1 reads SGHAT; CDR2 reads FQNNGV. Losses at the gene ends were 1 base for V and 8 bases for J; bases not matched to a gene: 5. The CDR3 is made up of 15 amino acids. The CDR3 here is CASSLVGTGDSPLHF. The DNA of the CDR3 is TGTGCCAGCAGCTTAGTCGGTACAGGGGATTCACCCCTCCACTTT.